This is a list of T cell receptor beta chains from one sample in a study of blood T cells in healthy people across ages. TCRdb passed the 5' RACE reads through MiXCR, listing each CDR3 protein once. The sample has 700,000 or so distinct CDR3 sequences, 35% to 50% seen once. The sample consisted of blood. The receptor source for this set is an elderly man in good health. The CDR3 runs from the conserved cysteine through the conserved F or W. D genes are given only for firm matches. Not every row has a clone size; where given, it reads once, few, many or a size class.

cdr3_nt,cdr3_aa,j_call,v_call,d_call,clone_size
.,CASSIFGGGALYVFF,TRBJ2-1,TRBV19,.,.
TGTGCCAGCAGCTTAACCAGGGCGGGCACTGAAGCTTTCTTT,CASSLTRAGTEAFF,TRBJ1-1,TRBV7-2,.,.
TGCAGTGCTTATCCGGGACTTAAGGGGGCAGATACGCAGTATTTT,CSAYPGLKGADTQYF,TRBJ2-3,TRBV20-1,.,.
TGTGCCAGCAGCCGAGGGGTATCCTACAATGAGCAGTTCTTC,CASSRGVSYNEQFF,TRBJ2-1,TRBV5-8,.,many
TGTGCCTGGAGTGTACAGGCAGGGGCCAATCAGCCCCAGCATTTT,CAWSVQAGANQPQHF,TRBJ1-5,TRBV30,.,.
TGCGCCAGCAGTTCCCCGGGGGGCACTCGCACAGATACGCAGTATTTT,CASSSPGGTRTDTQYF,TRBJ2-3,TRBV5-1,.,.
TGCGCCAGCAGCACCGGACGGTACAATGAGCAGTTCTTC,CASSTGRYNEQFF,TRBJ2-1,TRBV5-1,.,few
TGTGCCATCAGTGAGCCCACCCAGGGCTCCTACGAGCAGTACTTC,CAISEPTQGSYEQYF,TRBJ2-7,TRBV10-3,.,.
TGTGCCACCAGTGACAGACAGGGGAGGGACATTCAGTACTTC,CATSDRQGRDIQYF,TRBJ2-4,TRBV24-1,.,once
TGTGCCAGCAACCCTAGCGGAAGCTCCTACAATGAGCAGTTCTTC,CASNPSGSSYNEQFF,TRBJ2-1,TRBV7-2,TRBD2,few
TGCGCCAGCAGCGCGATCTGGGGAAACACAGATACGCAGTATTTT,CASSAIWGNTDTQYF,TRBJ2-3,TRBV5-1,.,many
TGTGCCAGCAGCTCTCTAGCGGGAGCGGTCACCGGGGAGCTGTTTTTT,CASSSLAGAVTGELFF,TRBJ2-2,TRBV7-8,TRBD2,.
TGCAGCGTCGCCTCGGGGACTAGCTCCTACGAGCAGTACTTC,CSVASGTSSYEQYF,TRBJ2-7,TRBV29-1,TRBD2,.
TGTGCCAGCAGCTTGAACGGACGGGGGGTTAACTATGGCTACACCTTC,CASSLNGRGVNYGYTF,TRBJ1-2,TRBV7-2,.,.
TGCAGTGCTAGAGATCTAGGATTGAGCAATGAGCAGTTCTTC,CSARDLGLSNEQFF,TRBJ2-1,TRBV20-1,.,.
TGTGCCAGCTCACCCCTAAGGATCGGGACATATCAAGAGACCCAGTACTTC,CASSPLRIGTYQETQYF,TRBJ2-5,TRBV18,.,many
TGTGCCAGCAGCCAAAGGAGTCGAGTGTACCAAGAGACCCAGTTCTTC,CASSQRSRVYQETQFF,TRBJ2-1,TRBV14,.,.
TGCGCCAGCAGCTTTGGGACAGGGGTTACCAGCTCCCACAATGAGCAGTTCTTC,CASSFGTGVTSSHNEQFF,TRBJ2-1,TRBV5-1,TRBD1,.
TGCGCCAGCAGTTTAACGGCCCGCCGGGAGACCCAGTACTTC,CASSLTARRETQYF,TRBJ2-5,TRBV10-2,.,.
TGTGCCAGCAGCTTGCGCCTAGCGGGGGGGGCTAGCCGAAATGAGCAGTTCTTC,CASSLRLAGGASRNEQFF,TRBJ2-1,TRBV7-2,TRBD2,few
TGTGCCAGCAGCTTACCCAGCCAAAACATTCAGTACTTC,CASSLPSQNIQYF,TRBJ2-4,TRBV7-2,.,.
TGCAGTGCTAGAAGGGAGCAGGGCAATAATTCACCCCTCCACTTT,CSARREQGNNSPLHF,TRBJ1-6,TRBV20-1,.,.
TGCAGTGCTAGAGTTGTTGGCAAGTCCTCCTACGAGCAGTACTTC,CSARVVGKSSYEQYF,TRBJ2-7,TRBV20-1,.,.